The 13 T cell receptor beta chains reported below all come from one sample, sequenced in a study of cytomegalovirus exposure and HLA in healthy donors. Amplification used 60 Vbeta primers and 13 Jbeta primers. Measured with immunoSEQ multiplex PCR; TCRdb has only the in-frame clones, and not every one. The repertoire holds about 43,000 clones, with about 80% as singletons. Material: PBMCs. All receptors derive from a man younger than 45 in good health and CMV-seronegative.

This chain joins TRBV5-6 and TRBJ1-1, with 8 bases aligning to TRBD1. Per germline, CDR1 SGHDT and CDR2 YYEEEE. After removal of 2 bases from V and 5 bases from J, the junction contained 14 bases not matched to a gene. The CDR3 is made up of 17 amino acids. CDR3 residues: CASSLKLGQGRRTEAFF. The CDR3 bases are TGTGCCAGCAGCTTAAAACTCGGACAGGGCCGGAGAACTGAAGCTTTCTTT.

The chain joins TRBV27 to TRBJ2-1; a possible D gene is TRBD2 (6 bases). CDR3 length: 16 residues. Germline CDR1 MNHEY, CDR2 SMNVEV (reference sequence). The V end lost 2 bases, the J end lost 5 bases, and 16 bases lay between the germline ends. The CDR3 DNA reads as TGTGCCAGCAGTTTAAAGTGGGGCGGGAAAAACAATGAGCAGTTCTTC. It is translated as CASSLKWGGKNNEQFF.

This sequence joins TRBV5-1 and TRBJ2-1, with 8 bases lining up with TRBD1. Unmatched junction bases numbered 8, after V lost 4 bases and J lost 8 bases. Germline CDR1 and CDR2: SGHRS and YFSETQ. This CDR3 spans 14 amino acids. CDR3 coding DNA: TGCGCCAGCAGCCCACTTGACAGGGGCGATGAGCAGTTCTTC. Residues: CASSPLDRGDEQFF. Drawing the rest from reference TRBV5-1 and TRBJ2-1, the complete variable domain is KAGVTQTPRYLIKTRGQQVTLSCSPISGHRSVSWYQQTPGQGLQFLFEYFSETQRNKGNFPGRFSGRQFSNSRSEMNVSTLELGDSALYLCASSPLDRGDEQFFGPGTRLTVL.

V and J are TRBV4-2 and TRBJ2-3, with TRBD2 identical over 7 bases. Germline V gene sequence: CDR1 LGHNA, CDR2 YNFKEQ. There are 16 residues in the CDR3. Trimming removed 1 base from V and 1 base from J; junction bases left unmatched: 5. The CDR3 DNA reads TGTGCCAGCAGCCAAGGGGAGGGAGAAGGCACAGATACGCAGTATTTT. Its translation: CASSQGEGEGTDTQYF.

The J gene is TRBJ1-1, the V gene TRBV7-6, with a weak D call TRBD1 (5 bases). Germline loops: CDR1 SGHVS, CDR2 FNYEAQ. This CDR3 region has 16 residues. The V end was cut by 3 bases, the J end by 0 bases, with 14 bases between. The CDR3, as DNA: TGTGCCAGCAGCTTCGGACACGGCCTCATGAACACTGAAGCTTTCTTT. It is translated as CASSFGHGLMNTEAFF.

The chain uses TRBV2 and TRBJ1-1; possible D gene TRBD1, 6 bases. V lost 6 bases to trimming and J lost 2 bases, with 16 bases between them. This CDR3 is built from 15 residues. CDR1 is SNHLY and CDR2 is FYNNEI in the germline V gene. The chain's CDR3 is CASSQLDSLNTEAFF. DNA for the CDR3: TGTGCCAGCAGCCAATTGGACAGCTTAAACACTGAAGCTTTCTTT.

The chain links TRBV4-1 to TRBJ2-1; TRBD2 might be the D (6 bases). Germline CDR1 is MGHRA and CDR2 is YSYEKL. V was cut by 4 bases and J by 4 bases, with 17 bases left in between. The CDR3 has 16 amino acids. The DNA for the CDR3 is TGCGCCAGCAGCCTCCAAGGGCTAGCGAATTACAATGAGCAGTTCTTC. It codes for CASSLQGLANYNEQFF.

This chain uses TRBV28 with TRBJ1-6; D remains unclear. V lost 8 bases and J 0 bases, leaving 14 bases between the germline ends. CDR1 is MDHEN, CDR2 SYDVKM, per germline. CDR3 length: 16 amino acids. CDR3 in amino acids: CASLTPSSSYNSPLHF. The CDR3 DNA is TGTGCCAGCCTTACCCCATCGAGCTCCTATAATTCACCCCTCCACTTT.

This chain connects TRBV19 to TRBJ2-1, with 7 nucleotides matching TRBD2. CDR3 length equals 16 residues. Germline CDR1 and CDR2: LNHDA and SQIVND (reference sequence). Unmatched junction bases numbered 11, after V lost 5 bases and J lost 4 bases. The CDR3 spells CASSAPPAGQYNEQFF. CDR3 nucleotides: TGTGCCAGTAGTGCTCCCCCAGCGGGGCAATACAATGAGCAGTTCTTC.

The chain is built from TRBV18 and TRBJ1-1, with D unresolved. V was clipped by 1 base and J by 1 base, with 13 bases between them. Germline V gene lookup returns CDR1 KGHSH and CDR2 LQKENI. The CDR3 contains 16 residues. CDR3 in amino acids: CASSPRAGMRNTEAFF. The CDR3, as DNA: TGTGCCAGCTCACCACGGGCGGGGATGAGGAACACTGAAGCTTTCTTT.

The V gene is TRBV5-8, the J gene TRBJ1-5; D is unresolved. The CDR3 has 16 residues. With 1 base removed from V and 5 bases from J, the gap between germline ends came to 16 bases. The germline V gene has CDR1 SGHTS and CDR2 YDEGEE. CDR3 amino acids: CASSLMAGLNYQPQHF. Here the CDR3 DNA reads TGTGCCAGCAGCTTGATGGCAGGTCTAAATTATCAGCCCCAGCATTTT.

The chain is built from TRBV5-1 and TRBJ1-3, with 7 bases fitting TRBD1. Germline loops: CDR1 SGHRS, CDR2 YFSETQ. The V segment lost 2 bases and the J segment 0 bases; nucleotides outside the gene matches: 17. This CDR3 region has 20 residues. CDR3 amino acids: CASSFLVPRGATSSGNTIYF. In DNA, the CDR3 is TGCGCCAGCAGCTTTTTGGTCCCCAGGGGGGCAACTAGCTCTGGAAACACCATATATTTT.

The V gene is TRBV10-3, the J gene TRBJ2-4; perhaps TRBD2 as D (6 bases). The CDR3 contains 14 residues. V was clipped by 2 bases and J by 7 bases, with 12 bases between them. Germline lookup yields CDR1 ENHRY and CDR2 SYGVKD. The CDR3: CAISEGASVNIQYF. The CDR3 DNA reads TGTGCCATCAGTGAGGGCGCTAGCGTGAACATTCAGTACTTC.